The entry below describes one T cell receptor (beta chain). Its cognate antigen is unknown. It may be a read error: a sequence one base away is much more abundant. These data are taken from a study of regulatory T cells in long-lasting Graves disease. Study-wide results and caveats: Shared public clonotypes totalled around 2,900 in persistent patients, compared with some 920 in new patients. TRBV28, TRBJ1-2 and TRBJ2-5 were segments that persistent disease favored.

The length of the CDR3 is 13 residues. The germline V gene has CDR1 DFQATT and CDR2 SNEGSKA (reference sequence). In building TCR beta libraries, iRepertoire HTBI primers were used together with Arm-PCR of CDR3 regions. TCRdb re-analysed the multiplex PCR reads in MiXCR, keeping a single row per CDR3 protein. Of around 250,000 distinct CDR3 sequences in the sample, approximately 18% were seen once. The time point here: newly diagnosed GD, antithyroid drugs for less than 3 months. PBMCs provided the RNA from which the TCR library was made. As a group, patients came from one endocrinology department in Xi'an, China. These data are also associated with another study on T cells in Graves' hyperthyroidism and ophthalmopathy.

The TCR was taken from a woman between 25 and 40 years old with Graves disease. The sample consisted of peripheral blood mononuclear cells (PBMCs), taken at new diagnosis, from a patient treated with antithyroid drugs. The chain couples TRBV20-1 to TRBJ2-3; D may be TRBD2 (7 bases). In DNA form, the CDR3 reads TGCGGTGCTAGAGCGGGGACAACAGATACGCAGTATTTT. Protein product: CGARAGTTDTQYF.